One TCR beta chain is described in this entry. Its target is unknown. This sample is drawn from a study of response to subunit inactivated influenza vaccine. General study findings and limits: The study's authors posited that every seasonal influenza vaccination enlists few new T cells.

MiXCR was run by TCRdb on the RT-PCR reads, yielding one entry per CDR3 protein. The sample consists of some 190,000 distinct CDR3 sequences, around 14% of them appearing once. The germline CDR1 and CDR2 sequences are SQVTM and ANQGSEA. The V end was cut by 4 bases, the J end by 4 bases, with 13 bases between. This CDR3 comprises 13 residues. The V gene is TRBV29-1, the J gene TRBJ1-1; D gene ambiguous. The sample here was CD8+ T cells sorted from PBMCs, taken more than 4 days after vaccination. The receptor was isolated from a man aged 50 or older who received an inactivated influenza vaccine. CDR3 amino acids: CSVVLGLGTEAFF. As DNA, the CDR3 is TGCAGCGTTGTGCTGGGTCTGGGCACTGAAGCTTTCTTT.